Below are 9 T cell receptor beta chains sequenced from a single sample in a study of blood T cell repertoires in COVID-19. This table comes from immunoSEQ multiplex PCR, and its TCRdb copy is limited to in-frame clones, with some not included. This table has 150,000 or so clones, 81% appearing once. The sample consisted of peripheral blood. The receptors derive from a man aged 60 to 69 with active or convalescent COVID-19.

This clone showed up just once. The V gene is TRBV25-1, the J gene TRBJ2-5; weak D call: TRBD1 (6 bases). The CDR3 consists of 14 residues. Trimming left V 6 bases short and J 5 bases short, with 16 bases between. Germline CDR1 and CDR2: MGHDK and SYGVNS. Written as DNA, the CDR3 is TGTGCCAGCAGACCTACGACAGGAATGGAGACCCAGTACTTC. As protein: CASRPTTGMETQYF.

J is TRBJ1-2 and V is TRBV13; 9 nucleotides match TRBD1. J was trimmed by 8 bases and V by 4 bases; bases with no gene match: 8. The CDR3 has 14 amino acids. From germline, CDR1 is PRHDT and CDR2 FYEKMQ (reference sequence). CDR3 amino acids: CASSSTYRGQGYTF. As DNA, the CDR3 is TGTGCCAGCAGCTCTACCTACAGGGGGCAAGGCTACACCTTC.

The CDR3 DNA reads TGTGCCAGCAGTGGACAGGGTGGGGCATCCTACGAGCAGTACTTC. This translates into CASSGQGGASYEQYF. The J gene is TRBJ2-7, the V gene TRBV2; 7 bases are shared with TRBD1. The CDR3 runs 15 residues. Germline CDR1 SNHLY, CDR2 FYNNEI. V dropped 4 bases and J dropped 1; count of bases not matched to a gene: 7.

V usage is TRBV6-5 and J usage is TRBJ2-1; TRBD2 is a possible D gene (5 bases). The V end lost 6 bases, the J end lost 0 bases, and 12 bases lay between the germline ends. The CDR3 consists of 15 residues. The germline V gene has CDR1 MNHEY and CDR2 SVGAGI. The CDR3 DNA follows: TGTGCCAGCAGATCAGGACTCAGCTCCTACAATGAGCAGTTCTTC. Translated, it gives CASRSGLSSYNEQFF.

V and J are TRBV5-1 and TRBJ1-1; 8 bases map to TRBD1. In germline, CDR1 is SGHRS, CDR2 YFSETQ. V dropped 4 bases and J dropped 5; count of bases not matched to a gene: 10. The length of the CDR3 is 15 residues. CDR3 nucleotide sequence: TGCGCCAGCAGCGAAGGACAGGGAGTAGTAACTGAAGCTTTCTTT. Protein sequence: CASSEGQGVVTEAFF.

V and J are TRBV15 and TRBJ2-7; possible D gene TRBD2, 5 bases. The CDR3 contains 14 residues. Trimming cost V 5 bases and J 4 bases, with 15 bases left between them. Germline CDR1 reads LNHNV; CDR2 reads YYDKDF (reference sequence). As DNA, the CDR3 is TGTGCCACCAGCGCGGGTTGGGGTGGGTACGAGCAGTACTTC. Its protein product is CATSAGWGGYEQYF.

The V gene is TRBV13, the J gene TRBJ1-3, with D unresolved. The CDR3 totals 16 residues. CDR1 and CDR2 from the germline V gene are PRHDT and FYEKMQ (reference sequence). The V end was cut by 4 bases, the J end by 0 bases, with 13 bases between. Here the CDR3 reads CASSSNRFFSGNTIYF. CDR3 sequence (DNA): TGTGCCAGCAGCTCAAACAGATTCTTCTCTGGAAACACCATATATTTT. Filled out from reference TRBV13 and TRBJ1-3, the complete variable domain reads AAGVIQSPRHLIKEKRETATLKCYPIPRHDTVYWYQQGPGQDPQFLISFYEKMQSDKGSIPDRFSAQQFSDYHSELNMSSLELGDSALYFCASSSNRFFSGNTIYFGEGSWLTVV.

CDR3 bases: TGCGCCAGCAGCTTGGAAGGACAGGGTGTTGATACGCAGTATTTT. Translation: CASSLEGQGVDTQYF. This chain links TRBV5-1 with TRBJ2-3; 8 bases align to TRBD1. Per the germline V gene, CDR1 is SGHRS and CDR2 is YFSETQ. The V segment lost 0 bases and the J segment 6 bases; nucleotides outside the gene matches: 6. The CDR3 runs 15 residues.

This clone came up a few times. CDR3 sequence reads: CASREERPRANEKLFF. DNA of the CDR3: TGTGCCAGCCGGGAGGAGAGGCCGCGGGCTAATGAAAAACTGTTTTTT. This chain joins TRBV21-1 and TRBJ1-4. TRBV21-1 is a listed pseudogene. The CDR3 is 16 residues long.